The clone carrying this T cell receptor beta chain showed up just a few times. These data originate in a study of technical replicates of blood from four donors. Assay: immunoSEQ multiplex PCR; the TCRdb copy retains only in-frame clones and omits some. The data show over 50,000 clones, around 86% seen once. Between the trimmed V and J ends, which lost 5 bases and 3 bases, there was a span of 17 bases. The CDR3 loop spans 16 amino acids. Germline assignment: CDR1 SGHVS and CDR2 FQNEAQ. Sequenced material: PBMCs. This chain uses TRBV7-8 with TRBJ2-1, with D maybe TRBD1 (7 bases). This TCR was sampled from a human donor in good health. Some clones in this sample may be carry-over from other donors' samples. The CDR3 reads CASSPLGGQIYNEQFF. As DNA, the CDR3 is TGTGCCAGCAGCCCGCTCGGGGGACAGATCTACAATGAGCAGTTCTTC.